This TCR beta chain was sequenced for a study of CD4+ T cells in melanoma. About this clone: No antigen is known for it.

Assay used: immunoSEQ multiplex PCR; TCRdb lists only in-frame clones, some missing. Of about 18,000 clones listed, 65% to 85% are singletons. V was cut by 2 bases and J by 7 bases, with 3 bases left in between. This CDR3 region has 11 residues. Germline-derived CDR1 and CDR2 are MNHEY and SVGAGI. Findings and limits, study-wide: In melanoma, neoantigen-specific CD4+ T cells reportedly differed in differentiation state. CD8+ T cell, macrophage and B cell function reportedly correlated with neoantigen-specific CD4+ T cells.

The chain couples TRBV6-5 to TRBJ1-3, with D unresolved. This TCR was sampled from a human donor with melanoma. Sequenced: cells from a culture (not recorded whether cultured in vitro). CDR3 residues: CASSYRNTIYF. The CDR3 bases are TGTGCCAGCAGTTACCGGAACACCATATATTTT.